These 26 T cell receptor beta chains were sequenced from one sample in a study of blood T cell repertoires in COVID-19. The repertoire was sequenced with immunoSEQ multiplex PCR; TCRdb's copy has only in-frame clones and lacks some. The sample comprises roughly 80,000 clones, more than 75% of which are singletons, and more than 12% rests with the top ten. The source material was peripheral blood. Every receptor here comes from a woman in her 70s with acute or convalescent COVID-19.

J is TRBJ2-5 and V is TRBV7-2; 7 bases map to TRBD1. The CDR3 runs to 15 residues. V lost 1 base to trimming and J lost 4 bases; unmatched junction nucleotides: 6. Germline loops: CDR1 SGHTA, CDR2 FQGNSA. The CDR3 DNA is TGTGCCAGCAGCTTAGGAGGCGGACAGGTAGAGACCCAGTACTTC. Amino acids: CASSLGGGQVETQYF.

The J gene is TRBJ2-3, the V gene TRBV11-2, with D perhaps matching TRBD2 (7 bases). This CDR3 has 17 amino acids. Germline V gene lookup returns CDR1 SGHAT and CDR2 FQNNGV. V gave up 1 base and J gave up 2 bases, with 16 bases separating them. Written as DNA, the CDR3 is TGTGCCAGCAGCTTAGTTGACGGCGGGGGCCTCACAGATACGCAGTATTTT. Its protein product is CASSLVDGGGLTDTQYF. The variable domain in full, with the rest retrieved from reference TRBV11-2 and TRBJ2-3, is EAGVAQSPRYKIIEKRQSVAFWCNPISGHATLYWYQQILGQGPKLLIQFQNNGVVDDSQLPKDRFSAERLKGVDSTLKIQPAKLEDSAVYLCASSLVDGGGLTDTQYFGPGTRLTVL.

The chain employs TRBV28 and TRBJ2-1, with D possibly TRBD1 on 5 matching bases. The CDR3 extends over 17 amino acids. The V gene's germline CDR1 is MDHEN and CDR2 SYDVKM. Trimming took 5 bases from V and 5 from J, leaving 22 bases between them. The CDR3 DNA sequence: TGTGCCAGCAGTAACCCAGGTGGGGCCCCCCCTAACAATGAGCAGTTCTTC. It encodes CASSNPGGAPPNNEQFF. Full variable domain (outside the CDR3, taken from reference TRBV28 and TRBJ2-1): DVKVTQSSRYLVKRTGEKVFLECVQDMDHENMFWYRQDPGLGLRLIYFSYDVKMKEKGDIPEGYSVSREKKERFSLILESASTNQTSMYLCASSNPGGAPPNNEQFFGPGTRLTVL.

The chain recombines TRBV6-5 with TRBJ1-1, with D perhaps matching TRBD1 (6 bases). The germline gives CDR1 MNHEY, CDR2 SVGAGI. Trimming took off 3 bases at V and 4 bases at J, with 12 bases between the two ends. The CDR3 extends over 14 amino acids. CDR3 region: CASSYRGAGTEAFF. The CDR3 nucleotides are TGTGCCAGCAGTTATCGGGGGGCGGGCACTGAAGCTTTCTTT.

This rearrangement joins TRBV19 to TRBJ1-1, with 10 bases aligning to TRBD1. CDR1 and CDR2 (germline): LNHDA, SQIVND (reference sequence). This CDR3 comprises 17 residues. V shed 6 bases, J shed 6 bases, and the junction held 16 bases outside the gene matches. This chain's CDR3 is CASRSRQGADPSSEAFF. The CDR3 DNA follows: TGTGCCAGTAGATCAAGACAGGGGGCGGACCCCTCCTCTGAAGCTTTCTTT. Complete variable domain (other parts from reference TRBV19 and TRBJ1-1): DGGITQSPKYLFRKEGQNVTLSCEQNLNHDAMYWYRQDPGQGLRLIYYSQIVNDFQKGDIAEGYSVSREKKESFPLTVTSAQKNPTAFYLCASRSRQGADPSSEAFFGQGTRLTVV.

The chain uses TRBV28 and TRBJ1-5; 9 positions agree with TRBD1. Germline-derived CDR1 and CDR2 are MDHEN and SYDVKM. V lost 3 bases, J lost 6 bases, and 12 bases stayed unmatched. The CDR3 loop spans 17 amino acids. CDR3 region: CASSLGQGVIWLQPQHF. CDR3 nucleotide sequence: TGTGCCAGCAGTTTGGGACAGGGTGTAATTTGGCTTCAGCCCCAGCATTTT.

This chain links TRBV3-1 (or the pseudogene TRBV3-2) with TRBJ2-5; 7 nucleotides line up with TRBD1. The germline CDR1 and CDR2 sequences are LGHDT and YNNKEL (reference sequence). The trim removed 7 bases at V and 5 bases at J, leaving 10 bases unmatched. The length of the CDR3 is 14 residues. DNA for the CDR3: TGTGCCAGCACCTCAACAGGGGTGGGGGAGACCCAGTACTTC. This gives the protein CASTSTGVGETQYF.

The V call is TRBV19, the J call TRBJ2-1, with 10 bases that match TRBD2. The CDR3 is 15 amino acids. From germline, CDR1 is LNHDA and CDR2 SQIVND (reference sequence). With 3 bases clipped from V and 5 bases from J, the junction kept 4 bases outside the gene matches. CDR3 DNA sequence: TGTGCCAGTAGTATTGAGACTAGCGGGCACAATGAGCAGTTCTTC. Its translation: CASSIETSGHNEQFF.

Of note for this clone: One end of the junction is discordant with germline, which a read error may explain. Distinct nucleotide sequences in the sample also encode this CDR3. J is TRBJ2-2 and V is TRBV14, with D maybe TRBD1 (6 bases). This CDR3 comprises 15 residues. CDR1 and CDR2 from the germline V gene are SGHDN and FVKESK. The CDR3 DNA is TGTGCCAGCAGCCAAGAATTGACAGGAACCGGAGAGCTGTTTTTT. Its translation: CASSQELTGTGELFF.

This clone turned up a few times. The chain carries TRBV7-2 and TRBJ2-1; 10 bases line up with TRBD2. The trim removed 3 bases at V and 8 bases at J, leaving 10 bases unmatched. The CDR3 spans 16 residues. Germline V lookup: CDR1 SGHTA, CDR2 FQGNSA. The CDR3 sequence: CASSLNSGGAGHEQFF. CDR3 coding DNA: TGTGCCAGCAGCTTGAACAGCGGGGGGGCCGGGCATGAGCAGTTCTTC.

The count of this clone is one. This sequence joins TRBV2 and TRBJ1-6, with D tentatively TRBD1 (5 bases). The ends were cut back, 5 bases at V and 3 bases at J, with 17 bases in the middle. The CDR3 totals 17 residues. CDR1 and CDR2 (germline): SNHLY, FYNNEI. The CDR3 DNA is TGTGCCAGCAGTCCTCCCGGTCCCACAGGCTATAATTCACCCCTCCACTTT. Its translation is CASSPPGPTGYNSPLHF.

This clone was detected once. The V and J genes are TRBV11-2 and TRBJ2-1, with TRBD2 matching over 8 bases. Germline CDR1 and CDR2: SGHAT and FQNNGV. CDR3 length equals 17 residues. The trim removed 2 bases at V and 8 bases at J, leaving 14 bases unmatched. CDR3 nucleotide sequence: TGTGCCAGCAGCTTATGGATCTTTACGGGGGGGCCAGATGAGCAGTTCTTC. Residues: CASSLWIFTGGPDEQFF.

CDR3 sequence (DNA): TGTGCCAGCAGCCAACCGGACAGGGCACGGGGCTACACCTTC. Translating it yields CASSQPDRARGYTF. The V call is TRBV7-2, the J call TRBJ1-2, with 8 bases identical to TRBD1. Germline V gene data show CDR1 as SGHTA and CDR2 as FQGNSA. This CDR3 spans 14 amino acids. The J segment lost 8 bases and the V segment lost 5 bases, leaving 10 bases of the junction unmatched.

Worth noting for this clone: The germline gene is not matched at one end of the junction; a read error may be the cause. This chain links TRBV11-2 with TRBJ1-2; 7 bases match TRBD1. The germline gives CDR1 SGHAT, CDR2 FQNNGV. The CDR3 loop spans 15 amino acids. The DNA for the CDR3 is TGTGCCAGCAGCTCTACCTCGGGACAGAGCGCCGCCTCGGGCTTC. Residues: CASSSTSGQSAASGF.

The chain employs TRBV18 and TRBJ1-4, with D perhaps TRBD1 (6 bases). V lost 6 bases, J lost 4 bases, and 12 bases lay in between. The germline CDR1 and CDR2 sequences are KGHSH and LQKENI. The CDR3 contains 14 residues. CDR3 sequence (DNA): TGTGCCAGCTCGCCCGGGACAAGTAATGAAAAACTGTTTTTT. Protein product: CASSPGTSNEKLFF.

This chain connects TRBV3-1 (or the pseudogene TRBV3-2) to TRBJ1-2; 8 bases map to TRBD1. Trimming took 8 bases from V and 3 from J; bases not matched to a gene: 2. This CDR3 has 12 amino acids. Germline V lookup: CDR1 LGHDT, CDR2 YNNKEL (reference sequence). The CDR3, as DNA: TGTGCCAGCCGGACAGGGCACTATGGCTACACCTTC. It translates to CASRTGHYGYTF.

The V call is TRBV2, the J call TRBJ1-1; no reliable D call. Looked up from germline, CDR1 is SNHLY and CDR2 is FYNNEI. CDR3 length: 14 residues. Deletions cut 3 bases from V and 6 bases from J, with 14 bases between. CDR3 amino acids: CASSDKLRSAEAFF. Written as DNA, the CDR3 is TGTGCCAGCAGTGATAAGCTCAGGTCGGCTGAAGCTTTCTTT.

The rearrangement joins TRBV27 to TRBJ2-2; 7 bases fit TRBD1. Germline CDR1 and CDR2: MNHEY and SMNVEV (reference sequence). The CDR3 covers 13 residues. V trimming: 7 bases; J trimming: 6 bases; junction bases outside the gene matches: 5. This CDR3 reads CASNRQGSGELFF. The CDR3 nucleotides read TGTGCCAGCAACCGACAGGGTTCCGGGGAGCTGTTTTTT.

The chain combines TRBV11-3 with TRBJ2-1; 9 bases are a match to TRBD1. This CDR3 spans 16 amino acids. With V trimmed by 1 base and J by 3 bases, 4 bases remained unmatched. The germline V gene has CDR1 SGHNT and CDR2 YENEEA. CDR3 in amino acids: CASSLAGTGIYNEQFF. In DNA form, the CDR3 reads TGTGCCAGCAGCTTAGCCGGGACAGGGATCTACAATGAGCAGTTCTTC.

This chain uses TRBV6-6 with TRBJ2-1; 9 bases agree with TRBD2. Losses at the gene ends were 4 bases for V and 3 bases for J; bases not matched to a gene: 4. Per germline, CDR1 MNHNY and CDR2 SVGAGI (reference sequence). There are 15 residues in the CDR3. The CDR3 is CASSLAGEGYNEQFF. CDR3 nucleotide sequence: TGTGCCAGCAGTTTAGCGGGAGAAGGCTACAATGAGCAGTTCTTC.

The CDR3 DNA reads as TGTGCCAGCAGCCCGGCTGGCGGGGGCGGGGAGCTGTTTTTT. The encoded protein is CASSPAGGGGELFF. The chain carries TRBV7-9 and TRBJ2-2; 7 bases fit TRBD2. Germline lookup yields CDR1 SEHNR and CDR2 FQNEAQ (reference sequence). Trimming took 5 bases from V and 7 from J; bases not matched to a gene: 7. This CDR3 has 14 residues.

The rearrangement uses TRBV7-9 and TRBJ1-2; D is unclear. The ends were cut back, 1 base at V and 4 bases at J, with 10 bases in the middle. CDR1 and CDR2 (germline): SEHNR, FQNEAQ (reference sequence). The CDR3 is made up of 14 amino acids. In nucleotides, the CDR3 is TGTGCCAGCAGCTTAGAACAGTATACCTATGGCTACACCTTC. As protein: CASSLEQYTYGYTF.

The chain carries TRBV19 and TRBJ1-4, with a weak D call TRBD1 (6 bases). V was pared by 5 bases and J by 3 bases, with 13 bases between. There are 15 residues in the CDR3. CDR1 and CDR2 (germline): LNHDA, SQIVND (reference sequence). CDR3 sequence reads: CASSPRTVSNEKLFF. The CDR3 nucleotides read TGTGCCAGTAGTCCCAGGACAGTGTCTAATGAAAAACTGTTTTTT. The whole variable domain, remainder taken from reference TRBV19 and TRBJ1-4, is DGGITQSPKYLFRKEGQNVTLSCEQNLNHDAMYWYRQDPGQGLRLIYYSQIVNDFQKGDIAEGYSVSREKKESFPLTVTSAQKNPTAFYLCASSPRTVSNEKLFFGSGTQLSVL.

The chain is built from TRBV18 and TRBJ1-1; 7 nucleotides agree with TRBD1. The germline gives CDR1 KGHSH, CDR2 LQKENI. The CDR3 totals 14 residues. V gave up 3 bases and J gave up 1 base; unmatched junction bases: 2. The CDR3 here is CASSPGQANTEAFF. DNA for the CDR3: TGTGCCAGCTCACCCGGACAGGCGAACACTGAAGCTTTCTTT.

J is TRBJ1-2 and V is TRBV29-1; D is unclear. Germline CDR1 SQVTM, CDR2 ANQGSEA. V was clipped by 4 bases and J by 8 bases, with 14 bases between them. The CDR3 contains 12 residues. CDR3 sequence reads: CSVVIRGAGYTF. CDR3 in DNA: TGCAGCGTTGTTATTCGGGGTGCCGGCTACACCTTC. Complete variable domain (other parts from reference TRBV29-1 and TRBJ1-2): SAVISQKPSRDICQRGTSLTIQCQVDSQVTMMFWYRQQPGQSLTLIATANQGSEATYESGFVIDKFPISRPNLTFSTLTVSNMSPEDSSIYLCSVVIRGAGYTFGSGTRLTVV.

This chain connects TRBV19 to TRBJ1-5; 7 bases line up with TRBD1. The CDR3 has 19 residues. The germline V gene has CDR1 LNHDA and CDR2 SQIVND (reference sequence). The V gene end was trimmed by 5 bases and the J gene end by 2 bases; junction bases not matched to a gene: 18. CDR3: CASSLKSHNRGLGNQPQHF. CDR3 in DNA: TGTGCCAGTAGTTTAAAATCCCACAACAGGGGCTTGGGCAATCAGCCCCAGCATTTT.